Listed below are T cell receptor beta chains from one sample, sequenced in a study of blood T cell repertoires in COVID-19. TCRdb's copy holds only in-frame clones and misses some; the assay was immunoSEQ multiplex PCR. Of about 82,000 clones in the sample, roughly 80% were seen once. The source material was peripheral blood. These receptor sequences come from a woman between 40 and 50 years old with active or convalescent COVID-19. The CDR3 runs from the conserved cysteine through the conserved F or W. The D gene is left open where the match is weak. Rows may omit the clone size; those that give it use once, few, many or a size class.

TRBV19	TRBD1	NA	TRBJ1-1	CATKGTGPRTEAFF	TGTGCCACCAAGGGGACAGGGCCGAGGACTGAAGCTTTCTTT
TRBV7-6	NA	few	TRBJ2-2	CASSLMSTGELFF	TGTGCCAGCAGCTTAATGTCAACCGGGGAGCTGTTTTTT
TRBV7-8	NA	NA	TRBJ2-7	CASRSQATYEQYF	TGTGCCAGCCGTTCTCAGGCAACCTACGAGCAGTACTTC
TRBV7-2	TRBD1	NA	TRBJ1-1	CASSLGWTGAEAFF	TGTGCCAGCAGCTTAGGTTGGACAGGGGCTGAAGCTTTCTTT
TRBV6-5	NA	NA	TRBJ2-4	CASSYGGTEHQYF	TGTGCCAGCAGTTACGGGGGGACCGAGCACCAGTACTTC
TRBV6-6	NA	few	TRBJ1-6	CASSYSEPNSPLHF	TGTGCCAGCAGTTACAGCGAACCCAATTCACCCCTCCACTTT
TRBV28	TRBD2	NA	TRBJ2-2	CASSYGTSLNTGELFF	TGTGCCAGCAGTTACGGGACTAGCCTTAACACCGGGGAGCTGTTTTTT
TRBV7-9	NA	NA	TRBJ2-7	CASSLRGSEQYF	TGTGCCAGCAGCTTGAGAGGGTCAGAGCAGTACTTC
TRBV4-3	TRBD1	NA	TRBJ1-2	CASSQDATGYGYTF	TGCGCCAGCAGCCAAGATGCGACAGGGTATGGCTACACCTTC
TRBV7-9	TRBD2	NA	TRBJ2-7	CASSNTGTMVDEQYF	TGTGCCAGCAGCAACACCGGGACTATGGTCGATGAGCAGTACTTC
TRBV5-1	NA	NA	TRBJ2-2	CASSTGTTNTGELFF	TGCGCCAGCAGCACCGGGACAACGAACACCGGGGAGCTGTTTTTT
TRBV6-5	TRBD1	NA	TRBJ1-5	CASSSRQGRSNQPQHF	TGTGCCAGCAGTTCCCGACAGGGCAGAAGCAATCAGCCCCAGCATTTT
TRBV5-1	NA	NA	TRBJ1-4	CASSLFAGGEKLFF	TGCGCCAGCAGCTTGTTTGCCGGAGGGGAAAAACTGTTTTTT
TRBV4-3	NA	NA	TRBJ1-2	CASSQDSGYGYTF	TGCGCCAGCAGCCAAGATTCGGGCTATGGCTACACCTTC
TRBV6-6	NA	NA	TRBJ2-5	CASSYSQGQETQYF	TGTGCCAGCAGTTACTCTCAGGGCCAAGAGACCCAGTACTTC
TRBV11-2	TRBD2	once	TRBJ2-1	CASRKAGGEYNEQFF	TGTGCCAGCAGGAAAGCGGGAGGTGAATACAATGAGCAGTTCTTC
TRBV15	TRBD1	NA	TRBJ1-4	CATSRETGRNEKLFF	TGTGCCACCAGCAGAGAGACAGGGCGTAATGAAAAACTGTTTTTT
TRBV2	NA	NA	TRBJ1-1	CASSANRKGNTEAFF	TGTGCCAGCAGTGCGAACAGGAAAGGGAACACTGAAGCTTTCTTT